This TCR beta chain came from a study of blood T cell repertoires in COVID-19. Looking at the study overall: Acute-phase and convalescent COVID-19 samples originated in the United States, Italy and Spain. T cells, B-cell-depleted T cells, or PBMCs provided the cDNA or gDNA that served as material.

Sequenced by immunoSEQ multiplex PCR; TCRdb stores in-frame clones only, minus some. The sample includes some 200,000 clones, roughly 91% of them seen just once. Between the trimmed V and J ends, which lost 0 bases and 4 bases, there was a span of 10 bases. Per germline, CDR1 MNHNY and CDR2 SVGAGI (reference sequence). This CDR3 region has 14 residues. The receptor was isolated from a man aged 35-49 years with active or convalescent COVID-19. This rearrangement joins TRBV6-6 to TRBJ2-7; D call uncertain. The material sequenced was peripheral blood. CDR3 amino acids: CASSYSGYGYEQYF. The CDR3 DNA reads TGTGCCAGCAGTTACTCCGGGTATGGTTACGAGCAGTACTTC.